This T cell receptor (beta chain) was recorded in a study of T cells expressing NK-cell markers. On the study more broadly: Sorted CD3+CD56+NKG2C+, CD3+CD56+NKG2C- and CD3+CD56-NKG2C+ T-cell subsets were beta-chain profiled. HCMV serostatus: seven of eight sequenced donors positive, one negative. Study-wide results and limits: The same clonotypes also predominated in the CD3+CD56-NKG2C+ fraction of a handful of donors. Whether expanded NKG2C-expressing T cell clones recognize HCMV is unknown.

To note about this clonotype: Its antigen remains unidentified.

In germline, CDR1 is KGHDR, CDR2 SFDVKD. The CDR3 is made up of 14 amino acids. TCRdb reanalyzed the 5' RACE reads and collapses them to one entry per CDR3 protein, without DNA. The listing contains roughly 380,000 distinct CDR3 sequences. This TCR derives from a man aged 18-69 years in good health. The chain joins TRBV24-1 to TRBJ2-3; TCRdb gives TRBD1 as the D gene, but with no DNA this cannot be confirmed. What was sequenced was blood T cells: a sorted CD56 or NKG2C T cell subset, CD4+ or CD8+ T cells, or bulk PBMC T cells (not recorded which). This chain's CDR3 is CAAAYRGRTDTQYF.